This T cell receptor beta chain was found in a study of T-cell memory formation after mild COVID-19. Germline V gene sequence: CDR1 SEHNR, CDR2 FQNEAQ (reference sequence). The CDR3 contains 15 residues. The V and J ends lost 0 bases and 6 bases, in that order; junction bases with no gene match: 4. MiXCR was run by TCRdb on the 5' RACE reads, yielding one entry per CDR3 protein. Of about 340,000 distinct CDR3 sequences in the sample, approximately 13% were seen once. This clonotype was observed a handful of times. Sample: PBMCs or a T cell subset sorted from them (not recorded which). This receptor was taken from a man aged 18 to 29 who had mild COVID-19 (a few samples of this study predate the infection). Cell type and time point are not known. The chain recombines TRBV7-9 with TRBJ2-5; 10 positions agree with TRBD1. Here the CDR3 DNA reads TGTGCCAGCAGCTTAGCGGACAGGGGGTCGAAGACCCAGTACTTC. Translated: CASSLADRGSKTQYF.